This T cell receptor (beta chain) was recovered during a study of blood T cell repertoires in COVID-19. Background on the study: The study drew acute and convalescent COVID-19 samples from the United States, Italy and Spain.

Trimming stripped 4 bases from V and 11 bases from J, with 18 bases between. The V gene's germline CDR1 is SGDLS and CDR2 YYNGEE. CDR3 size: 13 residues. Original analysis: Amplified reference gene primers provided the basis for estimating nucleated cell counts. Repertoires were generated with immunoSEQ multiplex PCR, while TCRdb's copy carries only in-frame clones and drops some. V, J and clone size were drawn from that table, and D and trimming were deduced from the DNA. Found here are approximately 98,000 clones, over 70% of them singletons; the top ten hold roughly 4%. The chain is built from TRBV9 and TRBJ1-1, with D possibly matching TRBD1 (6 bases). Sequenced material: peripheral blood. The sequence came from a man between 60 and 75 years old with acute or convalescent COVID-19. CDR3 sequence reads: CASSPGGRAGAFF. The CDR3 DNA reads TGTGCCAGCAGCCCGGGGGGGCGGGCTGGGGCTTTCTTT. Using reference TRBV9 and TRBJ1-1 for the parts outside the CDR3, the full variable domain is DSGVTQTPKHLITATGQRVTLRCSPRSGDLSVYWYQQSLDQGLQFLIQYYNGEERAKGNILERFSAQQFPDLHSELNLSSLELGDSALYFCASSPGGRAGAFFGQGTRLTVV.